This TCR beta chain came from a study of T cell repertoires in cytomegalovirus infection. Study in general: Public TCR beta signature analysis indicated the presence of both CMV infection and matching HLA type.

The CDR3 is 13 amino acids. Germline trimming cut 6 bases from V and 6 bases from J; bases unmatched to any gene: 7. Germline CDR1 is DFQATT and CDR2 is SNEGSKA (reference sequence). TCRdb called the reads again in MiXCR, with one record for every CDR3 protein. The table has some 150,000 distinct CDR3 sequences, about 6% seen once. This clonotype was detected a few times. Its antigen is not identified. Study-level findings and limits: The cumulative frequency of public TCR beta families identified carriers of CMV plus the relevant HLA. Clonotypes of TCR beta that were HLA-C-restricted and CMV-specific dominated the ex vivo response.

Specimen: PBMCs. The rearrangement links TRBV20-1 to TRBJ2-2, with TRBD1 identical over 7 bases. The receptor was isolated from a human donor in good health (CMV status not recorded). Some clones in this sample may be carry-over from other donors' samples. For the CDR3, the DNA is TGCAGTGCCCCTGGAACAGGGGCCGGGGAGCTGTTTTTT. It yields the protein CSAPGTGAGELFF.